The clone carrying this T cell receptor beta chain has just a few counts. Through a sample-barcoded 5' primer and a J-beta primer mix, a second PCR was run for roughly 6 to 12 cycles. TCRdb processed the 5' RACE reads anew with MiXCR; each CDR3 protein has one entry. The sample has fewer than 750,000 distinct CDR3 sequences; around half are singletons. V was pared by 2 bases and J by 1 base, with 7 bases between. The CDR3 totals 14 residues. Germline-derived CDR1 and CDR2 are LGHDT and YNNKEL (reference sequence). The data belong to a study of blood T cells in healthy people across ages. Whole-study context: Roughly one uniquely barcoded beta molecule per two T cells was captured.

Per-sample yields of isolated PBMCs were at least 6 million. The sequenced sample was blood. The chain couples TRBV3-1 to TRBJ2-3; D assignment may be TRBD1 or TRBD2 (5 bases each). This TCR was sampled from an elderly man in good health. This CDR3 is CASSQQGRTDTQYF. In DNA form, the CDR3 reads TGTGCCAGCAGCCAACAGGGACGCACAGATACGCAGTATTTT.